This is a list of T cell receptor beta chains from one sample in a study of blood T cell repertoires in COVID-19. Measured with immunoSEQ multiplex PCR; TCRdb has only the in-frame clones, and not every one. This table has approximately 260,000 clones, over 70% appearing once. The sequenced sample was peripheral blood. The receptor set was obtained from a human donor in a cohort sampled during active COVID-19. Both conserved end residues are part of each CDR3. Fields, in order: clone size, D gene, V gene, J gene, CDR3 DNA, CDR3 protein. A D gene is named only where the DNA matches it firmly. Rows give clone size only sometimes, using once, few, many, or a class for an expanded clone.

.	TRBD1	TRBV6-5	TRBJ1-1	TGTGCCAGCAAAGGACAGGGGGTACTTAACACTGAAGCTTTCTTT	CASKGQGVLNTEAFF
once	TRBD1	TRBV28	TRBJ2-6	TGTGCGATAACTGACAGGGGGAAAGCTACCTCTGGGGCCAACGTCCTGACTTTC	CAITDRGKATSGANVLTF
.	.	TRBV19	TRBJ2-5	TGTGCCAGTAGTAGACACCTCCAAGAGACCCAGTACTTC	CASSRHLQETQYF
many	.	TRBV5-4	TRBJ1-5	TGTGCCAGCAGCTCGGGGATTGAGGGCAATCAGCCCCAGCATTTT	CASSSGIEGNQPQHF
few	TRBD2	TRBV6-2/TRBV6-3	TRBJ2-2	TGTGCCAGCAGCCACCTAGCGGGGGGGCATACCGGGGAGCTGTTTTTT	CASSHLAGGHTGELFF
.	TRBD1	TRBV2	TRBJ2-7	TGTGCCAGCAGCGTTGACAGGGGGCCTTTGTACGAGCAGTACTTC	CASSVDRGPLYEQYF
.	TRBD1	TRBV7-9	TRBJ1-2	TGTGCCAGCAGCTCTACAGGGGGGCTAACTGGCTACACCTTC	CASSSTGGLTGYTF
.	.	TRBV25-1	TRBJ2-6	TGTGCCAGCAGTGGTCGGGTTAAGACAGACTCTGGGGCCAACGTCCTGACTTTC	CASSGRVKTDSGANVLTF
.	TRBD2	TRBV19	TRBJ2-2	TGTGCCAGTAGTATAAGCGGGGGTAACACCGGGGAGCTGTTTTTT	CASSISGGNTGELFF
once	TRBD2	TRBV7-6	TRBJ2-1	TGTGCCAGCAGCTTAGCGCTAGCGGGGGGGCGGGAGCAGTTCTTC	CASSLALAGGREQFF
.	.	TRBV11-2	TRBJ2-2	TGTGCCAGCAGCTTAGTTTATCAGACATACTTTAACACCGGGGAGCTGTTTTTT	CASSLVYQTYFNTGELFF
.	TRBD1	TRBV9	TRBJ1-2	TGTGCCAGCAGCCCGGACCCCGGGACAGGGGGGTATGGCTACACCTTC	CASSPDPGTGGYGYTF
.	TRBD1	TRBV19	TRBJ1-2	TGTGCCAGTAGTCGTGACAGGGAGCTTGGCTATGGCTACACCTTC	CASSRDRELGYGYTF
few	TRBD1	TRBV4-2	TRBJ1-5	TGTGCCAGCAGCCCGGAAGGACAGGGGGCAAGTCAGCCCCAGCATTTT	CASSPEGQGASQPQHF
.	.	TRBV9	TRBJ2-7	TGTGCCAGCAGCGTAGACCCGATGGAGGGAATCGCCTACGAGCAGTACTTC	CASSVDPMEGIAYEQYF
.	TRBD2	TRBV4-3	TRBJ2-4	TGCGCCACCTCACAACGGGGGGGCATAGGCAAAAACATTCAGTACTTC	CATSQRGGIGKNIQYF
.	TRBD1	TRBV7-8	TRBJ2-1	TGTGCCAGCAGCTCACGACAGGGTCGGTCCTACAATGAGCAGTTCTTC	CASSSRQGRSYNEQFF
.	TRBD1	TRBV5-4	TRBJ2-1	TGTGCCAGCAGCTGGGAGACAGGGGGCCTGTTCTTC	CASSWETGGLFF